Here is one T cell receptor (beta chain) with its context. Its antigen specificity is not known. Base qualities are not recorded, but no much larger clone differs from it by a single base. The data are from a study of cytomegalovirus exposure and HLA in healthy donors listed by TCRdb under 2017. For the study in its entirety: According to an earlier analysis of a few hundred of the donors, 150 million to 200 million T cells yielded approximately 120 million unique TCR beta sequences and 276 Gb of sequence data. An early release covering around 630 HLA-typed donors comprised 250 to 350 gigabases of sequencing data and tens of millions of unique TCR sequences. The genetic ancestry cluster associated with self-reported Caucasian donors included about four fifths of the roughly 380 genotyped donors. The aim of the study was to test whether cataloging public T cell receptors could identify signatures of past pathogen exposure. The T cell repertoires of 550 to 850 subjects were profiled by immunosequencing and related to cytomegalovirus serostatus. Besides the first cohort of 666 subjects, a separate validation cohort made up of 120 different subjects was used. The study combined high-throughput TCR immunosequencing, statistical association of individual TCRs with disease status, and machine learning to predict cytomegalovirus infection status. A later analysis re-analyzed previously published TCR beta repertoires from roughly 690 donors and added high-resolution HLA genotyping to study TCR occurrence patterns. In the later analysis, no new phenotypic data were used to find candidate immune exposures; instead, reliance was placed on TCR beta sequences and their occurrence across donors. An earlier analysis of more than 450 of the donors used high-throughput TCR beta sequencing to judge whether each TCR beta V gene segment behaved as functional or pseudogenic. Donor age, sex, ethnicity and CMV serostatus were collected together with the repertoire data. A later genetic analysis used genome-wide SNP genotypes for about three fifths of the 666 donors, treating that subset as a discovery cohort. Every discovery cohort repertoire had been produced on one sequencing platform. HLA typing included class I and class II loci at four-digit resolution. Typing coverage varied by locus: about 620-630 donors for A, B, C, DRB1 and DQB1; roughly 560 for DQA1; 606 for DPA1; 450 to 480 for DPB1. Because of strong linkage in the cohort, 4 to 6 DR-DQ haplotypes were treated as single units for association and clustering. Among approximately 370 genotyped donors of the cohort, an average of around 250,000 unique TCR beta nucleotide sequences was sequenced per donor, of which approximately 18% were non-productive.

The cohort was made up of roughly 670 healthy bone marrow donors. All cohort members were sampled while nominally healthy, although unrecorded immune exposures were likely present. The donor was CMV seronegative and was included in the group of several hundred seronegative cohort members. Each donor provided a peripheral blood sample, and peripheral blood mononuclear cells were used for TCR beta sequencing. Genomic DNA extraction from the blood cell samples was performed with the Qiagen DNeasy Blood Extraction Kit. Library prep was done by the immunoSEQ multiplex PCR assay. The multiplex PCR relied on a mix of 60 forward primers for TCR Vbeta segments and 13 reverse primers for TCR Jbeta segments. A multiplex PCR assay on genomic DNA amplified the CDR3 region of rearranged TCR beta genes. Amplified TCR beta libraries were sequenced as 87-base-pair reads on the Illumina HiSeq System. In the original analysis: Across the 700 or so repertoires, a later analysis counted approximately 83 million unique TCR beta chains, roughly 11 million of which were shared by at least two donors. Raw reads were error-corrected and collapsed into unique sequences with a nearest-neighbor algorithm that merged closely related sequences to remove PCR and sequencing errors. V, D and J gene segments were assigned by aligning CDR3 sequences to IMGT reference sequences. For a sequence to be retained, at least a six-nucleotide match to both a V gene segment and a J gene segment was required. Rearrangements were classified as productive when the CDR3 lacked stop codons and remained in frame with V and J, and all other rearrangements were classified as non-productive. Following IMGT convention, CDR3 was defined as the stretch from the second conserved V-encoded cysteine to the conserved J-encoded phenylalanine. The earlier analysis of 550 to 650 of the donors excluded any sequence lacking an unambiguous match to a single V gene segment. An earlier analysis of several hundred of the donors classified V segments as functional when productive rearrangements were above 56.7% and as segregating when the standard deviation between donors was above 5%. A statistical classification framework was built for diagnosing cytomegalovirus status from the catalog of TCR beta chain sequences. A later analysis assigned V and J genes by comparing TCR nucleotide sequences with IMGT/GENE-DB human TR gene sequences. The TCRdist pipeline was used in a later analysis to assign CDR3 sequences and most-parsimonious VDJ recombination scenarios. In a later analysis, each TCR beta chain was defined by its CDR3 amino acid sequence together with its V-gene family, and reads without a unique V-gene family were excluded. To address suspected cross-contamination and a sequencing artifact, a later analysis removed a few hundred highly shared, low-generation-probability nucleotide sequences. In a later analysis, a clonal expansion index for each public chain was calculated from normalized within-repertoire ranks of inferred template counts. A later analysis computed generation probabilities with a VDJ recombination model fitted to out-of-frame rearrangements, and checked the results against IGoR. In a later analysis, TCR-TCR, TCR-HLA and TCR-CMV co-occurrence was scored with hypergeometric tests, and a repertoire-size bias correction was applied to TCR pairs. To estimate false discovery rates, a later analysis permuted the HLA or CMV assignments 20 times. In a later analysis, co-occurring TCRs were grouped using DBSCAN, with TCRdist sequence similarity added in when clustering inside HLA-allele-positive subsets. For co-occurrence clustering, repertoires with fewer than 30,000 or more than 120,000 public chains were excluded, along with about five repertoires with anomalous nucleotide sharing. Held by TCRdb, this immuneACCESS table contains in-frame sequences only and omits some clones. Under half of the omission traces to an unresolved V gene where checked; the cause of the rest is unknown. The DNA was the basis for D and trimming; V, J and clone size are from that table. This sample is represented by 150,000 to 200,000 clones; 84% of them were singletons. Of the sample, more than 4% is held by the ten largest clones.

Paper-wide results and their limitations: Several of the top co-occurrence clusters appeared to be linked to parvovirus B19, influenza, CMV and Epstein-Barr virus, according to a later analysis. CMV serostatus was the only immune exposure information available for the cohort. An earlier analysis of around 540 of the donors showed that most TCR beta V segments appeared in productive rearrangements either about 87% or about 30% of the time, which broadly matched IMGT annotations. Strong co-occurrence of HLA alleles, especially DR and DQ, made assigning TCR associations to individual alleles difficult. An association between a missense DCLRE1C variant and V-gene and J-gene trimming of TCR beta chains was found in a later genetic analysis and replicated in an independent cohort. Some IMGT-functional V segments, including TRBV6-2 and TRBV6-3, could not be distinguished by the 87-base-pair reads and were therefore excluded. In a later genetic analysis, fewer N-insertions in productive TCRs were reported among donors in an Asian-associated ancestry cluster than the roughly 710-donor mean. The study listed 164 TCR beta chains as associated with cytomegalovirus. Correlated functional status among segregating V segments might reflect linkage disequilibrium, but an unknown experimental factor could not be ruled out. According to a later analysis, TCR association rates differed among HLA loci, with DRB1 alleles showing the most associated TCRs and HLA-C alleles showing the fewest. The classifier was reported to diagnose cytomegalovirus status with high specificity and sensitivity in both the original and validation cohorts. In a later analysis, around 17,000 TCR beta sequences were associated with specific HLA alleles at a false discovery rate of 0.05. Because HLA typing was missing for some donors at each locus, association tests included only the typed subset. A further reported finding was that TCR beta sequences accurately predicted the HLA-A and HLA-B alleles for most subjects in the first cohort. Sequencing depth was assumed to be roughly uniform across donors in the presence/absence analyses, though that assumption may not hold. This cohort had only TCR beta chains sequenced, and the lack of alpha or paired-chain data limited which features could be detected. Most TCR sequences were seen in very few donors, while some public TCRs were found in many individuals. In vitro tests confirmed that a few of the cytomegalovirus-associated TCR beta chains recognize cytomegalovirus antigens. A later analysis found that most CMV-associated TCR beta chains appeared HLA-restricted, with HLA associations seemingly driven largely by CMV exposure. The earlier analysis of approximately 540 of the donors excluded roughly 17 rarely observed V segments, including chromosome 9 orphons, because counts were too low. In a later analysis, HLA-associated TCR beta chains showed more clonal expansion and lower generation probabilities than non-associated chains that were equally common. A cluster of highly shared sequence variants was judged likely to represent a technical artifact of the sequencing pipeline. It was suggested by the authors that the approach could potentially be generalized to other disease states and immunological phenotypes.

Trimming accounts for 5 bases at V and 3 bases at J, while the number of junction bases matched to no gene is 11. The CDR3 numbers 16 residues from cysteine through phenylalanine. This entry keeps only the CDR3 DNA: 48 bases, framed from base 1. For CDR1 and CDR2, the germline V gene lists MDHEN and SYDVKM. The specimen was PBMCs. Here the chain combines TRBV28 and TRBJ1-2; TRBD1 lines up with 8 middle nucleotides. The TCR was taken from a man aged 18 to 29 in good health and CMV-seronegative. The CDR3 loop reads CASSGRTGLGYYGYTF. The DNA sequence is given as TGTGCCAGCAGTGGGCGGACAGGGCTAGGTTACTATGGCTACACCTTC.